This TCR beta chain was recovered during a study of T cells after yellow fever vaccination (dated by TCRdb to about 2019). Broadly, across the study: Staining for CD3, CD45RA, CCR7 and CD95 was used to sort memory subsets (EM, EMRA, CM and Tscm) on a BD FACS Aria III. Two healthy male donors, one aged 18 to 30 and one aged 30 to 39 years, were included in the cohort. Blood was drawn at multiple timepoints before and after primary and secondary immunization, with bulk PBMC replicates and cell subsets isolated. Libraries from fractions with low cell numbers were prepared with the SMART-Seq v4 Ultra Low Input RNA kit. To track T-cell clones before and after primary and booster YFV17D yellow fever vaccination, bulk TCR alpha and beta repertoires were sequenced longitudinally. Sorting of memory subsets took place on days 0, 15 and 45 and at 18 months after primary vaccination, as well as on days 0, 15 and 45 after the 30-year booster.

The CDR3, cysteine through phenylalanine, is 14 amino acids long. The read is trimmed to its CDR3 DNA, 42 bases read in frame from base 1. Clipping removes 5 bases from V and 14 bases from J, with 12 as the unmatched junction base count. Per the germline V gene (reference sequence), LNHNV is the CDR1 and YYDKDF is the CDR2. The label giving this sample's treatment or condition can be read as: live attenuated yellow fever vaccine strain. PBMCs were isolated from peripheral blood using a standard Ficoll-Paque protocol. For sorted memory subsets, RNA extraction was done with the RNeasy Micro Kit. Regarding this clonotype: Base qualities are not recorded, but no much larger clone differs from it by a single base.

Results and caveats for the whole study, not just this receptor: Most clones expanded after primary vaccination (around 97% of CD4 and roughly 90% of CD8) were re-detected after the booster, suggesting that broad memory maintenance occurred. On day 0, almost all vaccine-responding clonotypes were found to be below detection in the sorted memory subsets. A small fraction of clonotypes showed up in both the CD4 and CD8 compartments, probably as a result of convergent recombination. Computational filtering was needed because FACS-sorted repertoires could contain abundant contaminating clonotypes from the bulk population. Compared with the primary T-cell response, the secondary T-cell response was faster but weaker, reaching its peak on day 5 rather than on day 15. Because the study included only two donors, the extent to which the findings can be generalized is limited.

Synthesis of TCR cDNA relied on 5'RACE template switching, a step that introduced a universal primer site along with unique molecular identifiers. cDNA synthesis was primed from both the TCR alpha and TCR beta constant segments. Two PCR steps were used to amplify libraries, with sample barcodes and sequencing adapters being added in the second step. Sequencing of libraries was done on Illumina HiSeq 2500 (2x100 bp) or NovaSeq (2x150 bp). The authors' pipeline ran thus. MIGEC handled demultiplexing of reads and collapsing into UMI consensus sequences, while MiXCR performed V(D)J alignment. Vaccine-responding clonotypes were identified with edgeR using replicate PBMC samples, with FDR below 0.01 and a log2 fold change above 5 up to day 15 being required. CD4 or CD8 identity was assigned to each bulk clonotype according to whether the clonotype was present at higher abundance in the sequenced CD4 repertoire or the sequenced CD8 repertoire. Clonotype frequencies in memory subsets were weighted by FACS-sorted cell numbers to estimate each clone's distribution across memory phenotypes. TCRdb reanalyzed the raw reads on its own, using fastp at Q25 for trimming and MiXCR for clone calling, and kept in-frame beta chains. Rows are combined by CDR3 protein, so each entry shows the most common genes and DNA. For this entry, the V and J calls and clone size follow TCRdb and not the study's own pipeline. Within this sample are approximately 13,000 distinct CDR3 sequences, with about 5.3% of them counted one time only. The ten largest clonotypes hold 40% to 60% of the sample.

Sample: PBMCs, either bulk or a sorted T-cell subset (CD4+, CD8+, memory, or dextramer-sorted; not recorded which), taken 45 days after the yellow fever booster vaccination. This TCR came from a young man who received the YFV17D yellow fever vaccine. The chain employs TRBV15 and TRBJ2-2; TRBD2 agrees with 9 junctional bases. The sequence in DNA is TGTGCCACCAGCCTGGGGACTAGCAACGAGGATCTGTTTTTT. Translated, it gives CATSLGTSNEDLFF.